This TCR beta chain originates from a study of T cell clonality in common variable immunodeficiency. The CDR3 has 13 amino acids. Germline V gives CDR1 GTSNPN, CDR2 SVGIG (reference sequence). CVID and control samples used equivalent genomic DNA input. The data were produced by immunoSEQ multiplex PCR, yet TCRdb's version contains in-frame clones alone and is incomplete. The sample contains roughly 30,000 clones, none of them singletons. Most patients and controls had Caucasian heritage. This clone was seen at least ten times. Its antigen is not known. The missing CDR3 end, 3 residues past where the read stops, is filled in from the germline J gene. Findings of the study overall: Reportedly, TCR beta sequences from common variable immunodeficiency showed fewer deletions and N-nucleotide insertions.

The sample was peripheral blood mononuclear cells. This receptor was identified in a human donor with common variable immunodeficiency. V usage is TRBV30 and J usage is TRBJ1-1; possibly TRBD1 for D (6 bases). CDR3 DNA (partial): TGTGCCTGGAAAAGAACAGGGCCGGTTAAA. Translating it yields CAWKRTGPVK. The full CDR3 is CAWKRTGPVKAFF.